The present T cell receptor beta chain was sequenced within a study of regulatory T cells in long-lasting Graves disease. General study findings and limits: TCR diversity was lower in persistent Graves' patients (versus newly diagnosed ones). Repertoires from persistent disease leaned toward TRBV28, TRBJ1-2 and TRBJ2-5. The persistent group shared around 3,000 public clonotypes, more than the approximately 890 shared by new patients.

Time point noted: newly diagnosed GD, antithyroid drugs for less than 3 months. PBMC-derived RNA was used for the TCR library. This clonotype has at least ten counts. Its antigen remains unidentified. The CDR3 runs 19 residues. After removal of 7 bases from V and 1 base from J, the junction contained 23 bases not matched to a gene. Germline V gene data show CDR1 as SQVTM and CDR2 as ANQGSEA. In building TCR beta libraries, iRepertoire HTBI primers were used together with Arm-PCR of CDR3 regions. TCRdb re-analysed the multiplex PCR reads in MiXCR, keeping a single row per CDR3 protein. The sample includes 350,000 to 500,000 distinct CDR3 sequences, over 15% of them seen just once. The data also belong to a second study, concerning T cells in Graves' hyperthyroidism and ophthalmopathy.

This sequence originates from a woman younger than 30 with Graves disease. The chain employs TRBV29-1 and TRBJ2-3, with TRBD2 matching over 7 bases. Source: peripheral blood mononuclear cells (PBMCs), taken at new diagnosis, from a patient treated with antithyroid drugs. DNA of the CDR3: TGCAGCGCACCAGAATCCAGGACTAGGGCTCATCGTGGCACAGATACGCAGTATTTT. It specifies CSAPESRTRAHRGTDTQYF.